The 11 T cell receptor beta chains in this list originate from one sample, sequenced in a study of cytomegalovirus exposure and HLA in healthy donors. The PCR employed 60 Vbeta primers together with 13 Jbeta primers. Sequenced by immunoSEQ multiplex PCR; TCRdb stores in-frame clones only, minus some. Of about 200,000 clones listed, more than 60% were seen once; the top ten hold roughly 1.5%. The sample was PBMCs. All receptors derive from a man in his fifties or sixties in good health and CMV-seronegative.

This rearrangement joins TRBV30 to TRBJ1-1, with unresolved D. The V gene lost 4 bases and the J gene lost 6 bases, with 12 bases spanning the gap. The CDR3 is 12 amino acids. CDR1 is GTSNPN and CDR2 is SVGIG in the germline V gene (reference sequence). CDR3 amino acids: CAWKREIAEAFF. The CDR3 nucleotides read TGTGCCTGGAAGCGTGAGATCGCTGAAGCTTTCTTT. Combining the CDR3 with reference TRBV30 and TRBJ1-1 gives the whole variable domain SQTIHQWPATLVQPVGSPLSLECTVEGTSNPNLYWYRQAAGRGLQLLFYSVGIGQISSEVPQNLSASRPQDRQFILSSKKLLLSDSGFYLCAWKREIAEAFFGQGTRLTVV.

This clone was recorded a few times. V and J are TRBV7-3 and TRBJ2-6; TRBD2 agrees at 8 bases. CDR3 length equals 18 residues. V dropped 4 bases and J dropped 4; count of bases not matched to a gene: 12. Per the germline V gene, CDR1 is SGHTA and CDR2 is FQGTGA. Here the CDR3 DNA reads TGTGCCAGCAGCTGGGGCGGGGGGTCCCCGGAAGGGGCCAACGTCCTGACTTTC. It translates to CASSWGGGSPEGANVLTF.

This chain joins TRBV2 and TRBJ2-7, with no clear D. The ends were cut back, 6 bases at V and 5 bases at J, with 8 bases in the middle. Germline CDR1 and CDR2: SNHLY and FYNNEI. The CDR3 is made up of 11 amino acids. The DNA for the CDR3 is TGTGCCAGCAGGGGTCGGGACGAGCAGTACTTC. Translated: CASRGRDEQYF.

The table lists this clone with a count of one. The rearrangement joins TRBV30 to TRBJ2-1; the match to TRBD2 covers 7 bases. Germline values: CDR1 GTSNPN, CDR2 SVGIG (reference sequence). With 0 bases clipped from V and 0 bases from J, the junction kept 2 bases outside the gene matches. There are 15 residues in the CDR3. The CDR3 here is CAWSVGGSSYNEQFF. The CDR3 DNA reads TGTGCCTGGAGTGTGGGCGGGAGCTCCTACAATGAGCAGTTCTTC. Combining the CDR3 with reference TRBV30 and TRBJ2-1 gives the whole variable domain SQTIHQWPATLVQPVGSPLSLECTVEGTSNPNLYWYRQAAGRGLQLLFYSVGIGQISSEVPQNLSASRPQDRQFILSSKKLLLSDSGFYLCAWSVGGSSYNEQFFGPGTRLTVL.

The rearrangement uses TRBV2 and TRBJ2-1; possible D gene TRBD1, 6 bases. CDR1 is SNHLY and CDR2 is FYNNEI in the germline V gene. V lost 4 bases and J 5 bases, leaving 9 bases between the germline ends. The CDR3 has 13 residues. The CDR3 nucleotides read TGTGCCAGCAGTGGGACAGCCAACAATGAGCAGTTCTTC. Translation gives CASSGTANNEQFF.

This chain links TRBV7-3 with TRBJ2-5; 12 bases are a match to TRBD2. The CDR3 loop spans 18 amino acids. The trim removed 1 base at V and 2 bases at J, leaving 8 bases unmatched. CDR1 SGHTA and CDR2 FQGTGA come from the germline V gene. CDR3: CASSLNGLAGGSQETQYF. In DNA form, the CDR3 reads TGTGCCAGCAGCTTAAACGGCCTAGCGGGAGGGAGTCAAGAGACCCAGTACTTC. Full variable domain (missing parts from reference TRBV7-3 and TRBJ2-5): GAGVSQTPSNKVTEKGKYVELRCDPISGHTALYWYRQSLGQGPEFLIYFQGTGAADDSGLPNDRFFAVRPEGSVSTLKIQRTERGDSAVYLCASSLNGLAGGSQETQYFGPGTRLLVL.

This clone has only a few counts. This rearrangement joins TRBV2 to TRBJ2-2; D is undetermined. Germline V gene data show CDR1 as SNHLY and CDR2 as FYNNEI. The CDR3 runs 15 residues. Trimming shortened V by 8 bases and J by 3 bases, and 16 bases separated the two germline ends. The CDR3 DNA reads as TGTGCCAGCCACTTTAGGCTCCGGGACACCGGGGAGCTGTTTTTT. Translated, it gives CASHFRLRDTGELFF. The full variable domain, its missing parts supplied by reference TRBV2 and TRBJ2-2, is EPEVTQTPSHQVTQMGQEVILRCVPISNHLYFYWYRQILGQKVEFLVSFYNNEISEKSEIFDDQFSVERPDGSNFTLKIRSTKLEDSAMYFCASHFRLRDTGELFFGEGSRLTVL.

The genes are TRBV19 and TRBJ2-7; possible D gene TRBD2, 7 bases. CDR1 is LNHDA, CDR2 SQIVND, per germline (reference sequence). The CDR3 consists of 15 residues. Trimming shortened V by 2 bases and J by 2 bases, and 13 bases separated the two germline ends. The CDR3 sequence: CASSIQGGGTYEQYF. CDR3 DNA: TGTGCCAGTAGTATACAAGGGGGAGGGACCTACGAGCAGTACTTC.

The chain carries TRBV30 and TRBJ1-5, with D uncertain. Trimming took off 0 bases at V and 6 bases at J, with 9 bases between the two ends. Germline V gene sequence: CDR1 GTSNPN, CDR2 SVGIG (reference sequence). This CDR3 region has 13 residues. In DNA, the CDR3 is TGTGCCTGGAGTGTGCGCGGGAGTCAGCCCCAGCATTTT. Amino acids: CAWSVRGSQPQHF.

V usage is TRBV7-2 and J usage is TRBJ1-2; 9 bases agree with TRBD1. The junction had 4 bases not matched to a gene; V was cut back by 5 bases and J by 6 bases. Germline CDR1 is SGHTA and CDR2 is FQGNSA. This CDR3 has 13 residues. The CDR3 coding sequence is TGTGCCAGCAGCAGGGGACAGGGAGATGGCTACACCTTC. Translated: CASSRGQGDGYTF.

The genes are TRBV23-1 and TRBJ1-5, with a possible D match to TRBD1 (5 bases). TRBV23-1 is designated an ORF whose function remains uncertain. Trimming stripped 2 bases from V and 0 bases from J, with 14 bases between. This CDR3 spans 17 amino acids. Here the CDR3 reads CASSQTTGGNSNQPQHF. In DNA form, the CDR3 reads TGCGCCAGCAGTCAAACTACCGGGGGAAATAGCAATCAGCCCCAGCATTTT.